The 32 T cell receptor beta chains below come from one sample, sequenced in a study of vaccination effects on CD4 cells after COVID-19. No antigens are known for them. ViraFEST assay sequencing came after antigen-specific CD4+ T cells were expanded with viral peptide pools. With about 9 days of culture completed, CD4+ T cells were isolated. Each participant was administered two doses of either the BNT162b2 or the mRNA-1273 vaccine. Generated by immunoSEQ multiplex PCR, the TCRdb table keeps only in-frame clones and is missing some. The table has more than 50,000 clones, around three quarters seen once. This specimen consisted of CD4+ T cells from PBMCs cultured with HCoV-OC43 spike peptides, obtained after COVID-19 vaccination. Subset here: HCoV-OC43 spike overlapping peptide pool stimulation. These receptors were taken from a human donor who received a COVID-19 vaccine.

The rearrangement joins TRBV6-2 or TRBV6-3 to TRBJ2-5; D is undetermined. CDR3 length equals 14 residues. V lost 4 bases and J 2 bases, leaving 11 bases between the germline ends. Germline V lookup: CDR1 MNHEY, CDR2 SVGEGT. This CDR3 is CASSWGVGQETQYF. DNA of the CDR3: TGTGCCAGCAGTTGGGGTGTCGGACAAGAGACCCAGTACTTC.

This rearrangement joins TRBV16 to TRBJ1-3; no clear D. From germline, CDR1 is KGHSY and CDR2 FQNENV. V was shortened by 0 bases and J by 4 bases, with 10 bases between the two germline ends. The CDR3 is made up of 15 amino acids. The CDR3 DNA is TGTGCCAGCAGCCAATCCGCAGCTGGAGGAAACACCATATATTTT. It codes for CASSQSAAGGNTIYF.

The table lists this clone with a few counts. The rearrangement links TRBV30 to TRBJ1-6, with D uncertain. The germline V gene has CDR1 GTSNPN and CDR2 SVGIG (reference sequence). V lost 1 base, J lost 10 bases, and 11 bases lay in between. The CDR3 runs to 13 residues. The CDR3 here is CAWSAKVASPLHF. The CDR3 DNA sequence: TGTGCCTGGAGTGCCAAGGTGGCCTCACCCCTCCACTTT.

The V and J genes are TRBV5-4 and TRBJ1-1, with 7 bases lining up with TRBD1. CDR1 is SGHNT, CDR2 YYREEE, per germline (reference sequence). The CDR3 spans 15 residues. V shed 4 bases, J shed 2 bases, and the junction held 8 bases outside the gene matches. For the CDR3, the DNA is TGTGCCAGCAGCGTGGCCCAGGGGGGAAACACTGAAGCTTTCTTT. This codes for CASSVAQGGNTEAFF.

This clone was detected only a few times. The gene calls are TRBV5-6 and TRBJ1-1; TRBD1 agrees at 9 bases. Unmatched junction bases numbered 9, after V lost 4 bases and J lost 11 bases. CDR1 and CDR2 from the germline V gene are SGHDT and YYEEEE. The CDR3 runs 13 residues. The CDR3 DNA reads TGTGCCAGCAGCCCCGGGACAGGGCATTTGGCTTTCTTT. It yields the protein CASSPGTGHLAFF.

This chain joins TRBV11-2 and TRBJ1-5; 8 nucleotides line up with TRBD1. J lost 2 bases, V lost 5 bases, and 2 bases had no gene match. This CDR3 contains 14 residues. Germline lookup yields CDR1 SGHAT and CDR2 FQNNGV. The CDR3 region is CASSLTGGNQPQHF. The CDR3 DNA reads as TGTGCCAGCAGCCTGACAGGGGGCAATCAGCCCCAGCATTTT.

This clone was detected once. CDR3 residues: CASSLLGDPNYGYTF. The CDR3 nucleotides are TGTGCCAGCAGTTTATTGGGAGACCCTAACTATGGCTACACCTTC. V gene TRBV27 combines with J gene TRBJ1-2; D unclear. V lost 1 base and J 0 bases, leaving 9 bases between the germline ends. In germline, CDR1 is MNHEY, CDR2 SMNVEV (reference sequence). The CDR3 loop spans 15 amino acids.

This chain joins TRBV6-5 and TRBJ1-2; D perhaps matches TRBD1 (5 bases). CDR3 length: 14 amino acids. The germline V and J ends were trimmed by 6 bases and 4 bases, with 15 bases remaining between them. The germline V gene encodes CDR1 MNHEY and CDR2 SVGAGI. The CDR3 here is CASSPGGSAYGYTF. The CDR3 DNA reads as TGTGCCAGCAGCCCGGGGGGATCGGCCTATGGCTACACCTTC.

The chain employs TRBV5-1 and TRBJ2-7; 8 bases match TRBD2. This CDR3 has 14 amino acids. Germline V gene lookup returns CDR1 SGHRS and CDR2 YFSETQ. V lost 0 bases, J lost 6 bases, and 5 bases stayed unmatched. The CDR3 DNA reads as TGCGCCAGCAGCTTGGGGACTAGCAGTGTCGAGCAGTACGTC. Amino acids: CASSLGTSSVEQYV.

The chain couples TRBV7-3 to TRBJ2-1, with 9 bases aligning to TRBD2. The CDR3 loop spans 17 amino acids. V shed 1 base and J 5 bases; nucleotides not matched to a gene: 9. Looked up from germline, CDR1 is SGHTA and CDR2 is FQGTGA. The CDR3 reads CASSLRGLAGNDNEQFF. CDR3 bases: TGTGCCAGCAGCTTAAGGGGTCTAGCGGGGAACGACAATGAGCAGTTCTTC.

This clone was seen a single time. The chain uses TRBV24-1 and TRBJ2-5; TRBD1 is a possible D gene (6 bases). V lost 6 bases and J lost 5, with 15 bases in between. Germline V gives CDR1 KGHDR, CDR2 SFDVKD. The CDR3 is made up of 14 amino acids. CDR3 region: CATSLPGDGETQYF. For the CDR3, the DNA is TGTGCCACCAGTTTGCCAGGGGACGGGGAGACCCAGTACTTC.

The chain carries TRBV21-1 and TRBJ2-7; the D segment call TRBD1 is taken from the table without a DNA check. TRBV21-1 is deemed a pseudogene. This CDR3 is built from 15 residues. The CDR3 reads CASSGKDRACYEQYV. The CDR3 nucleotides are TGTGCCAGCAGCGGAAAGGACAGGGCGTGCTACGAGCAGTACGTC.

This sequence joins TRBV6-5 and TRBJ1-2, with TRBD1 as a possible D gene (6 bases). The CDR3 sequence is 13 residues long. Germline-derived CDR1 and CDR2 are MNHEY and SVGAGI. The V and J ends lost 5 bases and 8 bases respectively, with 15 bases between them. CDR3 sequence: CASSPVRGVGYTF. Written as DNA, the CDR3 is TGTGCCAGCAGTCCCGTCAGGGGAGTAGGCTACACCTTC.

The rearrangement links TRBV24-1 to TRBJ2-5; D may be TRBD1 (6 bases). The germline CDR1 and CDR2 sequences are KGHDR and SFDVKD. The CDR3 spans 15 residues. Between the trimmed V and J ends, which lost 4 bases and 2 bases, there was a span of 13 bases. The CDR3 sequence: CATSEPTGIQETQYF. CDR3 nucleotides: TGTGCCACCAGTGAACCAACAGGGATACAAGAGACCCAGTACTTC.

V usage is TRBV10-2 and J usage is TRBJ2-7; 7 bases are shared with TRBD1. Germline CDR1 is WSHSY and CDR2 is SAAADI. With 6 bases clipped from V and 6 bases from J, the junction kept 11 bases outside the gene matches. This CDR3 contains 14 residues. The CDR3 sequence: CASSDPARGSEQYV. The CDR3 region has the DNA TGCGCCAGCAGCGACCCGGCCAGGGGGTCCGAGCAGTACGTC.

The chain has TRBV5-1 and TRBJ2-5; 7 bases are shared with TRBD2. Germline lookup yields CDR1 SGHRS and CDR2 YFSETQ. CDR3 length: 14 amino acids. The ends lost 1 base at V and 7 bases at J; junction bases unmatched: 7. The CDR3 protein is CASSLIVGGGTQYF. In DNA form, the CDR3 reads TGCGCCAGCAGCTTGATTGTTGGGGGGGGGACCCAGTACTTC.

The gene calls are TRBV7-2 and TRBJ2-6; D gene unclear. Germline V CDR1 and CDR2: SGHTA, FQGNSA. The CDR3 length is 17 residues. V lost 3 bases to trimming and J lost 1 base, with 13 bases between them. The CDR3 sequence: CASSLVPHLSGANVLTF. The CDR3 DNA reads TGTGCCAGCAGCTTGGTCCCACACCTATCTGGGGCCAACGTCCTGACTTTC.

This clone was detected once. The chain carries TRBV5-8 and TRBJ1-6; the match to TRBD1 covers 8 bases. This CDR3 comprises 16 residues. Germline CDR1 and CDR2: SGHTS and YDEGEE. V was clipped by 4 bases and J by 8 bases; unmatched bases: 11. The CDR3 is CASSRRTGPLDSPLHF. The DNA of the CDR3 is TGTGCCAGCAGCCGCAGGACAGGGCCGCTCGATTCACCCCTCCACTTT. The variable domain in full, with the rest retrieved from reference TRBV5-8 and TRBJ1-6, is EAGVTQSPTHLIKTRGQQATLRCSPISGHTSVYWYQQALGLGLQFLLWYDEGEERNRGNFPPRFSGRQFPNYSSELNVNALELEDSALYLCASSRRTGPLDSPLHFGNGTRLTVT.

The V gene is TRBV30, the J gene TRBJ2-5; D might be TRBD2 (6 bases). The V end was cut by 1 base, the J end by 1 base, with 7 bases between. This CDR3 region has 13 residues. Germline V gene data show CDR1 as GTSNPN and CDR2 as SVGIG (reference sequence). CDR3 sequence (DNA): TGTGCCTGGAGTGCGGGGGTCCAAGAGACCCAGTACTTC. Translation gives CAWSAGVQETQYF.

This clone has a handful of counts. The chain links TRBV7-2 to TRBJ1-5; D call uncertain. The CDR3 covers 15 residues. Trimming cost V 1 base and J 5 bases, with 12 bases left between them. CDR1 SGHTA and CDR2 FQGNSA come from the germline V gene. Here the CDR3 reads CASSLGTTRDQPQHF. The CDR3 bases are TGTGCCAGCAGCTTAGGTACGACCCGCGATCAGCCCCAGCATTTT. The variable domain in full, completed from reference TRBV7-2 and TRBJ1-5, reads GAGVSQSPSNKVTEKGKDVELRCDPISGHTALYWYRQSLGQGLEFLIYFQGNSAPDKSGLPSDRFSAERTGGSVSTLTIQRTQQEDSAVYLCASSLGTTRDQPQHFGDGTRLSIL.

DNA of the CDR3: TGTGCCAGCAGCTTAGGCTTCAGGACTACTAACTATGGCTACACCTTC. Protein sequence: CASSLGFRTTNYGYTF. The chain employs TRBV7-2 and TRBJ1-2; D uncertain. The CDR3 has 16 amino acids. Germline CDR1 SGHTA, CDR2 FQGNSA. V was trimmed by 1 base and J by 0 bases, leaving 12 bases between them.

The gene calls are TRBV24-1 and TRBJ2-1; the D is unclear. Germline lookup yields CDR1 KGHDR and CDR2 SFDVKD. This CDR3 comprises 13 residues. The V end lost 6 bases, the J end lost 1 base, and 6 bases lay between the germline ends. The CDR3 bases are TGTGCCACCAGTCCACAATCCTACAATGAGCAGTTCTTC. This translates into CATSPQSYNEQFF.

CDR3 residues: CSATDSPDTEAFF. In DNA form, the CDR3 reads TGCAGCGCCACGGACAGTCCGGACACTGAAGCTTTCTTT. The V gene is TRBV29-1, the J gene TRBJ1-1, with D maybe TRBD1 (6 bases). The CDR3 runs 13 residues. Germline CDR1 reads SQVTM; CDR2 reads ANQGSEA. Trimming removed 7 bases at V and 3 bases at J, with 15 bases between.

This chain's CDR3 is CSAPRAGKGTEAFF. In nucleotides, the CDR3 is TGCAGCGCACCCCGGGCGGGGAAAGGCACTGAAGCTTTCTTT. J is TRBJ1-1 and V is TRBV29-1; D gene ambiguous. The CDR3 length is 14 residues. With 7 bases removed from V and 4 bases from J, the gap between germline ends came to 19 bases. CDR1 and CDR2 (germline): SQVTM, ANQGSEA.

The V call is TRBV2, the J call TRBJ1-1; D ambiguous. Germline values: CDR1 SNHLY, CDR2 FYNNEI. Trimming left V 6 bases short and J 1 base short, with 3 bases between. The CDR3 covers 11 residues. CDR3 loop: CASRPNTEAFF. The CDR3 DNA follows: TGTGCCAGCAGACCGAACACTGAAGCTTTCTTT.

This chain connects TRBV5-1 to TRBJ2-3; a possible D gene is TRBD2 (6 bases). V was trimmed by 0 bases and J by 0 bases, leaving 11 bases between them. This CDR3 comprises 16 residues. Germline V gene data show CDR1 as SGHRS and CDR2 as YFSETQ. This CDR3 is CASSLAPGGSTDTQYF. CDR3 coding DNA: TGCGCCAGCAGCTTGGCGCCCGGGGGTAGCACAGATACGCAGTATTTT.

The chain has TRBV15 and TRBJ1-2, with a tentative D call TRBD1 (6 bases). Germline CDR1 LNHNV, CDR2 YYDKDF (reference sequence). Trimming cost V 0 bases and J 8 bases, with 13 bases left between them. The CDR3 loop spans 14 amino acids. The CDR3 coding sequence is TGTGCCACCAGCAGAGATAGGGGGGTCCGGGGCTACACCTTC. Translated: CATSRDRGVRGYTF. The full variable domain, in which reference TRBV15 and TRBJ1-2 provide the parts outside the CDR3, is DAMVIQNPRYQVTQFGKPVTLSCSQTLNHNVMYWYQQKSSQAPKLLFHYYDKDFNNEADTPDNFQSRRPNTSFCFLDIRSPGLGDTAMYLCATSRDRGVRGYTFGSGTRLTVV.

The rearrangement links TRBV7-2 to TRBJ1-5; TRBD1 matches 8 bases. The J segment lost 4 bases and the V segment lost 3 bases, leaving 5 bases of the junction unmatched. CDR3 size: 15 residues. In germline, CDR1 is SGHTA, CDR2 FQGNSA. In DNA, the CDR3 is TGTGCCAGCAGCTTCGACAGGGGAGAGAATCAGCCCCAGCATTTT. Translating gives CASSFDRGENQPQHF.

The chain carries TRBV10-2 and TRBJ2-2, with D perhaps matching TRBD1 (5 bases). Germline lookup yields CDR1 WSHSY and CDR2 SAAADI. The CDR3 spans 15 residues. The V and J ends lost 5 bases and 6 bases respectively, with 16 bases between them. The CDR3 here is CASSTVRGAAGELFF. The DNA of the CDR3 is TGCGCCAGCAGTACCGTTAGGGGTGCTGCCGGGGAGCTGTTTTTT.

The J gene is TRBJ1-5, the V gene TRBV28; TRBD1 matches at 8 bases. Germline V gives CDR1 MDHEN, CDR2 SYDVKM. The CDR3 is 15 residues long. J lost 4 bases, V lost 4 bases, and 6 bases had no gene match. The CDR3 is CASSSGGIPNQPQHF. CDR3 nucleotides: TGTGCCAGCAGTTCAGGGGGCATTCCTAATCAGCCCCAGCATTTT.

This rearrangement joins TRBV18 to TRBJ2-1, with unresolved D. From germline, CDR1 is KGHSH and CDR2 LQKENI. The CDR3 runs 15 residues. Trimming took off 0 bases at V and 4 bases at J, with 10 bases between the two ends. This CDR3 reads CASSPPWPRYNEQFF. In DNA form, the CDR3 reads TGTGCCAGCTCACCACCTTGGCCCCGATACAATGAGCAGTTCTTC.

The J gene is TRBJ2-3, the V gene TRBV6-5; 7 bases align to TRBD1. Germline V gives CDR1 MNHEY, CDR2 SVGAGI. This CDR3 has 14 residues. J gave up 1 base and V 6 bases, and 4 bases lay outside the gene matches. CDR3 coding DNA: TGTGCCAGCAGCCATCAGGGGGGCACAGATACGCAGTATTTT. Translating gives CASSHQGGTDTQYF.